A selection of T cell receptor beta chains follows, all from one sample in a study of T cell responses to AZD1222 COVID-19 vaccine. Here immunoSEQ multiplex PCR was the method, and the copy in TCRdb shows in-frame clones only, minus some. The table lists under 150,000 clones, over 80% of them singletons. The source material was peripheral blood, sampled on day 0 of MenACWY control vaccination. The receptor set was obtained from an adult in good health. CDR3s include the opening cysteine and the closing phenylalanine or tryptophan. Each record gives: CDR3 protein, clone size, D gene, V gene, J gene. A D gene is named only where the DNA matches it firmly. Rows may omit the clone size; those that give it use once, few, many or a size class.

CDR3: CASYPGTSGNTIYF
size: -
D: -
V: TRBV10-2
J: TRBJ1-3

CDR3: CSASRQGQLAQHF
size: -
D: -
V: TRBV20-1
J: TRBJ1-5

CDR3: CASSLGVYQSANYGYTF
size: -
D: -
V: TRBV7-2
J: TRBJ1-2

CDR3: CASSALGARGANVLTF
size: -
D: -
V: TRBV9
J: TRBJ2-6

CDR3: CASSFRQGGNEQFF
size: -
D: -
V: TRBV5-1
J: TRBJ2-1

CDR3: CASSEERQFSNYGYTF
size: -
D: -
V: TRBV6-1
J: TRBJ1-2

CDR3: CASSVGTGGLTYEQYF
size: -
D: TRBD1
V: TRBV9
J: TRBJ2-7

CDR3: CASSQGSIQNTEAFF
size: -
D: -
V: TRBV3-1/TRBV3-2
J: TRBJ1-1

CDR3: CASSSTSGGPSSYNEQFF
size: once
D: TRBD2
V: TRBV2
J: TRBJ2-1

CDR3: CASSVLGASYNEQFF
size: -
D: -
V: TRBV10-2
J: TRBJ2-1

CDR3: CASSPGQGVPGELFF
size: -
D: TRBD1
V: TRBV6-4
J: TRBJ2-2

CDR3: CASSGGPRGEQFF
size: -
D: -
V: TRBV7-8
J: TRBJ2-1

CDR3: CASKSLGRETQYF
size: -
D: -
V: TRBV12-3/TRBV12-4
J: TRBJ2-5

CDR3: CASSVGRLSYNEQFF
size: -
D: -
V: TRBV9
J: TRBJ2-1

CDR3: CASSPRDNPAFF
size: -
D: -
V: TRBV19
J: TRBJ1-1

CDR3: CAWSVEPIYGYTF
size: few
D: -
V: TRBV30
J: TRBJ1-2

CDR3: CASSSGRATANTEAFF
size: -
D: -
V: TRBV18
J: TRBJ1-1

CDR3: CASSPPGRGANYGYTF
size: -
D: -
V: TRBV19
J: TRBJ1-2

CDR3: CASSLAEWRDNSPLHF
size: -
D: -
V: TRBV7-2
J: TRBJ1-6

CDR3: CASSPGTAGTDTQYF
size: -
D: -
V: TRBV18
J: TRBJ2-3

CDR3: CASSLDSYNSPLHF
size: -
D: -
V: TRBV5-4
J: TRBJ1-6

CDR3: CASLRYAVGETQYF
size: -
D: -
V: TRBV6-5
J: TRBJ2-5

CDR3: CSASRPGRRNEQFF
size: -
D: -
V: TRBV20-1
J: TRBJ2-1

CDR3: CASSELGTGSSPLHF
size: -
D: TRBD1
V: TRBV6-1
J: TRBJ1-6

CDR3: CASSPHRSSAPYGYTF
size: -
D: -
V: TRBV14
J: TRBJ1-2

CDR3: CASSVGRDDGYTF
size: -
D: -
V: TRBV9
J: TRBJ1-2

CDR3: CATSSDRVLTEQYF
size: -
D: TRBD1
V: TRBV15
J: TRBJ2-7

CDR3: CSASGTLTYNEQFF
size: few
D: -
V: TRBV20-1
J: TRBJ2-1

CDR3: CASTLMGSGRAPAQYF
size: -
D: TRBD2
V: TRBV5-1
J: TRBJ2-3

CDR3: CASSSRPNQPQHF
size: -
D: -
V: TRBV11-2
J: TRBJ1-5

CDR3: CVRSLDTSGKRYNEQFF
size: -
D: -
V: TRBV7-5
J: TRBJ2-1

CDR3: CASTKQDTEAFF
size: -
D: -
V: TRBV12-3/TRBV12-4
J: TRBJ1-1

CDR3: CASSRQGGGEKLFF
size: -
D: TRBD1
V: TRBV7-9
J: TRBJ1-4

CDR3: CASSADRAYRTGGYTF
size: -
D: TRBD1
V: TRBV2
J: TRBJ1-2

CDR3: CASRETPGQGGGTEAFF
size: -
D: TRBD1
V: TRBV28
J: TRBJ1-1

CDR3: CASRYRLNTEAFF
size: -
D: -
V: TRBV6-6
J: TRBJ1-1

CDR3: CASRATVLNTEAFF
size: few
D: -
V: TRBV6-5
J: TRBJ1-1

CDR3: CASSLGTINEQFF
size: -
D: -
V: TRBV5-1
J: TRBJ2-1

CDR3: CASRGIFRDSPLHF
size: -
D: -
V: TRBV27
J: TRBJ1-6

CDR3: CASNVRDGNQPQHF
size: -
D: -
V: TRBV19
J: TRBJ1-5

CDR3: CASSQGAGETQYF
size: once
D: TRBD1
V: TRBV6-5
J: TRBJ2-5

CDR3: CASSIAAVNTEAFF
size: -
D: -
V: TRBV19
J: TRBJ1-1

CDR3: CASFPLLGGTGELFF
size: -
D: -
V: TRBV5-1
J: TRBJ2-2

CDR3: CASSILSGGDTYGYTF
size: -
D: TRBD1
V: TRBV11-2
J: TRBJ1-2

CDR3: CASSFLPPGSRGSIQYF
size: -
D: -
V: TRBV7-2
J: TRBJ2-4

CDR3: CASSRGGNQGNEQFF
size: -
D: -
V: TRBV5-4
J: TRBJ2-1

CDR3: CASSPGKEQPQHF
size: -
D: -
V: TRBV11-2
J: TRBJ1-5

CDR3: CASSLSNTEAFF
size: -
D: -
V: TRBV11-2
J: TRBJ1-1

CDR3: CASSLALETGKNYGYTF
size: -
D: TRBD1
V: TRBV27
J: TRBJ1-2

CDR3: CASSVGQQTYEQYF
size: -
D: -
V: TRBV9
J: TRBJ2-7

CDR3: CASSPRDSLYNEQFF
size: -
D: -
V: TRBV9
J: TRBJ2-1